This T cell receptor beta chain was identified in a study of circulating tumor DNA in untreated peripheral T-cell lymphoma (dated by TCRdb to the early 2020s). The library was built by means of the immunoSEQ multiplex PCR assay. TCRdb provides this immuneACCESS table in a form limited to in-frame rearrangements. Some clones are lacking; in checked studies, under half of them reflect an unresolved V gene, and why the rest are absent is not known. The sample table contains roughly 2,300 clones; only one count was recorded for over 55% of them. Jointly, the top ten make up 45% to 70% of the sample. To identify tumor-specific TCR clonotypes, tumor tissue taken at baseline, before any treatment, was sequenced. To monitor patients with peripheral T-cell lymphoma who were getting frontline treatment on a trial, the study applied next-generation sequencing to T-cell receptor sequences. Clipping removes 1 base from V and 12 bases from J, with 6 as the unmatched junction base count. The CDR3 holds 14 amino acids from the cysteine to the phenylalanine. The kept DNA is CDR3 alone, 42 bases in frame from the first base. The germline V gene yields MGHRA for CDR1 and YSYEKL for CDR2.

What the work shows at the level of the full study, not this receptor alone: Tumor-specific clonotypes turned up in about 78% of patients, identified from 86% of baseline tissues and from approximately 70% of baseline serum samples.

Details on this clone: Its antigen target is currently unknown. There are no base qualities to consult, and no much larger clone falls within one base.

The rearrangement joined TRBV4-1 to TRBJ2-1; a stretch of 10 junction bases matches TRBD2. This receptor was identified in a human donor with peripheral T-cell lymphoma. The source material was tumor tissue. The nucleotide sequence reads as follows: TGCGCCAGCAGCCAAGCTAGCGGGAGTTTGACGCAGTTCTTC. It translates to CASSQASGSLTQFF.